The clone carrying this T cell receptor (beta chain) was seen a handful of times. What it recognizes is unknown. The entry originates in a study of T cells after yellow fever vaccination. General observations from the study: Once the booster was given, most primary-vaccination clones reappeared, at around 95% for CD4 and approximately 88% for CD8.

MiXCR, run by TCRdb on the 5' RACE reads, gives a single entry per CDR3 protein. This table holds 450,000 to 550,000 distinct CDR3 sequences, 21% found once. This CDR3 contains 14 residues. V was clipped by 7 bases and J by 6 bases, with 13 bases between them. Germline V gene data show CDR1 as ENHRY and CDR2 as SYGVKD. Sequenced material: PBMCs, taken less than 25 days after the first yellow fever vaccination. This receptor was taken from a young man who received the YFV17D yellow fever vaccine. V and J are TRBV10-3 and TRBJ1-6, with D perhaps TRBD1 (5 bases). Written as DNA, the CDR3 is TGTGCCATCACCCAGGGTGGGATTAATTCACCCCTCCACTTT. This codes for CAITQGGINSPLHF.